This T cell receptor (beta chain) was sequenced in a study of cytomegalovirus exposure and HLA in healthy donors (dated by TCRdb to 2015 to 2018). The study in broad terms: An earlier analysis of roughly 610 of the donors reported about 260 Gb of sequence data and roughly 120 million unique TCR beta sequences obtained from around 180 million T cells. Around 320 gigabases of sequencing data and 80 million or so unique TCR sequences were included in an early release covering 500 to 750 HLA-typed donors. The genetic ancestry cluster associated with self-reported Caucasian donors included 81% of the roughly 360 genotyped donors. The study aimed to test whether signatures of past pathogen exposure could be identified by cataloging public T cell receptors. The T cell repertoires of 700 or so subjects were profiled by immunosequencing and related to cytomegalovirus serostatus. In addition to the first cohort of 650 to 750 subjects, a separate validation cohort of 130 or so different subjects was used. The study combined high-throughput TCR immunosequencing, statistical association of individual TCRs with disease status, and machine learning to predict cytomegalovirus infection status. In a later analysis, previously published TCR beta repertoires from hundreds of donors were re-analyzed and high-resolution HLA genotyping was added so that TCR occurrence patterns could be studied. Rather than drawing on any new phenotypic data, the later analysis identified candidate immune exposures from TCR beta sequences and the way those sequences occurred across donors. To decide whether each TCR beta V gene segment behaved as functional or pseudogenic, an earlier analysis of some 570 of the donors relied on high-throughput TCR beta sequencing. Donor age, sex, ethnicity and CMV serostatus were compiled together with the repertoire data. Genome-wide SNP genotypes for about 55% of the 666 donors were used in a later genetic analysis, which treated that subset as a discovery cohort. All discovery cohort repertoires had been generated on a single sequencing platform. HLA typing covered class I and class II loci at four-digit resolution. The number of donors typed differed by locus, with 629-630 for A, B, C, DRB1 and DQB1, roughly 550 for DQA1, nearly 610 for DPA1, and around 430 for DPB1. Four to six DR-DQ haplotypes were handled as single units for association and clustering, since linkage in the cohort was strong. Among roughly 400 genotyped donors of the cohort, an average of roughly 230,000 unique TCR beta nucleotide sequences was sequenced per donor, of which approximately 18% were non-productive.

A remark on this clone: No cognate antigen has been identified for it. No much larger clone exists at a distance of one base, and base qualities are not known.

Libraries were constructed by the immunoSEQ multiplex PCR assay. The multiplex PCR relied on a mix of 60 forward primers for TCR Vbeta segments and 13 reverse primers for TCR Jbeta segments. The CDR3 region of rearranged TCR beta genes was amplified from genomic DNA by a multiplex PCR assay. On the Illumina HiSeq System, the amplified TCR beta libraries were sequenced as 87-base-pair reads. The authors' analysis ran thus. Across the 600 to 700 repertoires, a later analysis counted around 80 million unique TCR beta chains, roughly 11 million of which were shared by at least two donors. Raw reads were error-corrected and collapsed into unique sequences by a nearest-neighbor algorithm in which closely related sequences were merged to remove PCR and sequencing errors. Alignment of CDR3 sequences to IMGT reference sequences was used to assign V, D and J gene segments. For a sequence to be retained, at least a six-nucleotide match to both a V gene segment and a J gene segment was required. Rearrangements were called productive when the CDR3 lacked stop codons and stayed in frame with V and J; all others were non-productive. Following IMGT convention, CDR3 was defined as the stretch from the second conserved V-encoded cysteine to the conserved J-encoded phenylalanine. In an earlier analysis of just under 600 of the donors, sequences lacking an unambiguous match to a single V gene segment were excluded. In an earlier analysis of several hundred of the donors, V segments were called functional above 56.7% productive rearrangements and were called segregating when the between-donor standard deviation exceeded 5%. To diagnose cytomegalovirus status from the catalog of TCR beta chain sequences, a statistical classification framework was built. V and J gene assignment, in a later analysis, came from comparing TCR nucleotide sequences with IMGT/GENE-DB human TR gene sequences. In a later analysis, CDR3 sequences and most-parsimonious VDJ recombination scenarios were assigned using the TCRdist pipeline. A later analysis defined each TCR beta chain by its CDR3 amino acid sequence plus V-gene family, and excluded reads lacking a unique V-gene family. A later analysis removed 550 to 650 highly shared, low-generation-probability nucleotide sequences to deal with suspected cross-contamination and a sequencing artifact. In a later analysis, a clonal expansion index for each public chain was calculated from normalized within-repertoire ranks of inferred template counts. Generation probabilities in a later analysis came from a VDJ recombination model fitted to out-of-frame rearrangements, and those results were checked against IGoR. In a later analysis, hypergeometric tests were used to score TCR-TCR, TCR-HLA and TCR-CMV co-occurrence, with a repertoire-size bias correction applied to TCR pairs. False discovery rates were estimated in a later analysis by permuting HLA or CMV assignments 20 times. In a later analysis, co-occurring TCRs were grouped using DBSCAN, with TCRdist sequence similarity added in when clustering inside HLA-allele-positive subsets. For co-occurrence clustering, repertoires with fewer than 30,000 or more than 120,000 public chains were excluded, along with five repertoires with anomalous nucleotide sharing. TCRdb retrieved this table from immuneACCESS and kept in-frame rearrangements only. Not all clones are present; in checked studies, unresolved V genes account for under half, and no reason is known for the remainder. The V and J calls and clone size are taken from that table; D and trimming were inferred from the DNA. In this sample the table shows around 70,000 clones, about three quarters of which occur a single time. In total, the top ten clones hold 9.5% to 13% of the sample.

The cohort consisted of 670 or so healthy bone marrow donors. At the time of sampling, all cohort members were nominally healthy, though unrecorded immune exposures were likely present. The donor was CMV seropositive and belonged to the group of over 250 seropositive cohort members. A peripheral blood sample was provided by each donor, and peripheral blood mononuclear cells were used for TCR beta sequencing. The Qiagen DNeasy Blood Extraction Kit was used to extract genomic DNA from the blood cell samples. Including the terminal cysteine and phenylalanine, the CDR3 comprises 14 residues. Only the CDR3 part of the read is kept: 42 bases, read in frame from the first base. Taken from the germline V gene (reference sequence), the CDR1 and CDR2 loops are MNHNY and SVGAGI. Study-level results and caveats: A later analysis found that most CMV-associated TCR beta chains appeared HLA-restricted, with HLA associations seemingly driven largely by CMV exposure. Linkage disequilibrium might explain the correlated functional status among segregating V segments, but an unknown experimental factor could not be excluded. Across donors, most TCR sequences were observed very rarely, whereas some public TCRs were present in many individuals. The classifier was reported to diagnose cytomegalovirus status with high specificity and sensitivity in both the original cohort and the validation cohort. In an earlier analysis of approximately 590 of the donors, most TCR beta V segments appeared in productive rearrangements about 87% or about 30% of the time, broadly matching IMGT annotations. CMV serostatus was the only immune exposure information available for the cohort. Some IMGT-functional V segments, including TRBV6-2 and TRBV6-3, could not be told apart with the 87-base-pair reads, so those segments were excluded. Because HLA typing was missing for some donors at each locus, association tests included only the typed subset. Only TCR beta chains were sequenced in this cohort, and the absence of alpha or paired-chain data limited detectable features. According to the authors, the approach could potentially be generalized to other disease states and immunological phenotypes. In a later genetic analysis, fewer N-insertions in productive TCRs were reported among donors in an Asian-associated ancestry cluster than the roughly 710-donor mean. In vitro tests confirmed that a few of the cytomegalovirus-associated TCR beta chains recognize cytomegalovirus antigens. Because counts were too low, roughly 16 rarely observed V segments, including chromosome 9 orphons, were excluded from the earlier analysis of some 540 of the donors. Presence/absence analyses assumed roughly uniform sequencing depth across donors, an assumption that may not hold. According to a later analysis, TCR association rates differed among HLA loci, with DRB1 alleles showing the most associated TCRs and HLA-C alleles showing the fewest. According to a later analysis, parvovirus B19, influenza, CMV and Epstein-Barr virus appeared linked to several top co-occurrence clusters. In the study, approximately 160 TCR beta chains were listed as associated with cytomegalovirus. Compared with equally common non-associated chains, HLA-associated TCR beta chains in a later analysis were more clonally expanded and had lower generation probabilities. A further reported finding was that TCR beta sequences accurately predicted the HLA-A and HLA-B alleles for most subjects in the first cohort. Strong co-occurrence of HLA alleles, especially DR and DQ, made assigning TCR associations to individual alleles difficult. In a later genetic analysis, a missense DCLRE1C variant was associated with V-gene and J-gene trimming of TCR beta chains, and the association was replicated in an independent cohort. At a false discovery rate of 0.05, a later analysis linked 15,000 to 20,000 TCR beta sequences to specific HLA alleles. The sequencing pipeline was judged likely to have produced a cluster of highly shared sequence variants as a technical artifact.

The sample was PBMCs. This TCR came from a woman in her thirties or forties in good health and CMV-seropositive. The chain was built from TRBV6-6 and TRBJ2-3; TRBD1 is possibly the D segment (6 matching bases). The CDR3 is CATGWGQPLDTQYF. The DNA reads TGTGCGACAGGTTGGGGACAACCCTTAGATACGCAGTATTTT.